Each of the 21 T cell receptor beta chains below was sequenced from the same sample in a study of patients and donors after allogeneic stem cell transplantation. TCRdb passed the RT-PCR reads through MiXCR, listing each CDR3 protein once. The sample contains hundreds of thousands of distinct CDR3 sequences, around 16% of which appear only once. The source material was blood, either unsorted or a sorted T cell fraction (not recorded which). The receptors derive from a human donor who was either an allogeneic HSCT recipient or a stem cell or donor lymphocyte infusion donor (not recorded which). It is not recorded whose cells these are; they may come from a transplant donor.

The chain is built from TRBV2 and TRBJ2-3, with 11 bases matching TRBD2. The V segment lost 9 bases and the J segment 2 bases; nucleotides outside the gene matches: 7. The CDR3 length is 15 residues. Germline V gene lookup returns CDR1 SNHLY and CDR2 FYNNEI. DNA of the CDR3: TGTGCCAGTCCGGGACTAGCGGATAACACAGATACGCAGTATTTT. It is translated as CASPGLADNTDTQYF.

In this sample, this clonotype turned up many times. The chain couples TRBV20-1 to TRBJ2-7; TRBD2 matches 11 bases. The CDR3 extends over 14 amino acids. The germline V gene encodes CDR1 DFQATT and CDR2 SNEGSKA (reference sequence). V dropped 6 bases and J dropped 2; count of bases not matched to a gene: 6. The chain's CDR3 is CSAWLAGGPYEQYF. As DNA, the CDR3 is TGCAGTGCCTGGCTAGCGGGGGGCCCCTACGAGCAGTACTTC.

This clonotype has more than one count but fewer than ten. DNA of the CDR3: TGTGCCAGCGGGACAGAAACCCTAGGAAACACCATATATTTT. The encoded protein is CASGTETLGNTIYF. The chain links TRBV5-5 to TRBJ1-3; 7 bases align to TRBD1. The CDR3 sequence is 14 residues long. V gave up 7 bases and J gave up 4 bases; unmatched junction bases: 8. Germline CDR1 is SGHKS and CDR2 is YYEKEE (reference sequence).

The chain uses TRBV6-2 or TRBV6-3 and TRBJ2-3; D is perhaps TRBD1 (5 bases). The CDR3 has 16 amino acids. CDR1 is MNHEY and CDR2 is SVGEGT in the germline V gene. V gave up 7 bases and J gave up 1 base, with 18 bases separating them. The DNA of the CDR3 is TGTGCCAGCACTCCCAGGGCAGGCACCGGCACAGATACGCAGTATTTT. It specifies CASTPRAGTGTDTQYF.

The chain links TRBV20-1 to TRBJ1-5; D unresolved. The V and J ends lost 7 bases and 0 bases respectively, with 13 bases between them. The CDR3 covers 14 residues. Looked up from germline, CDR1 is DFQATT and CDR2 is SNEGSKA (reference sequence). CDR3 amino acids: CSGRESPSNQPQHF. The CDR3 DNA is TGCAGTGGACGAGAATCCCCTAGCAATCAGCCCCAGCATTTT.

In this sample, this clonotype turned up a few times. The chain carries TRBV20-1 and TRBJ1-5; no firm D call. Germline lookup yields CDR1 DFQATT and CDR2 SNEGSKA (reference sequence). The CDR3 sequence is 14 residues long. Trimming cost V 3 bases and J 3 bases, with 12 bases left between them. The DNA for the CDR3 is TGCAGTGCTAGTACGACCGGGTCCAATCAGCCCCAGCATTTT. Residues: CSASTTGSNQPQHF.

The V gene is TRBV7-6, the J gene TRBJ2-3, with TRBD2 as a possible D gene (6 bases). The ends were cut back, 5 bases at V and 4 bases at J, with 10 bases in the middle. The CDR3 consists of 13 residues. The germline V gene encodes CDR1 SGHVS and CDR2 FNYEAQ. The CDR3, as DNA: TGTGCCAGCAGCCCCGGAGGGGCAGATACGCAGTATTTT. It yields the protein CASSPGGADTQYF.

V usage is TRBV6-5 and J usage is TRBJ1-1; no reliable D call. CDR1 is MNHEY, CDR2 SVGAGI, per germline. The CDR3 has 13 amino acids. V shed 2 bases and J shed 3 bases, with 7 bases lying between them. CDR3 amino acids: CASSYRWDTEAFF. Here the CDR3 DNA reads TGTGCCAGCAGTTACCGGTGGGACACTGAAGCTTTCTTT.

This chain connects TRBV7-2 to TRBJ2-1, with 10 nucleotides matching TRBD2. The CDR3 consists of 17 residues. Germline V gene lookup returns CDR1 SGHTA and CDR2 FQGNSA. Trimming cost V 0 bases and J 9 bases; bases outside gene matches: 11. CDR3 nucleotide sequence: TGTGCCAGCAGCTTAGCGTCCCTACTACTAGCGGGGTCTGAGCAGTTCTTC. It translates to CASSLASLLLAGSEQFF.

This clonotype came up a few times. The chain uses TRBV2 and TRBJ2-1; perhaps TRBD1 as D (6 bases). The V end lost 4 bases, the J end lost 0 bases, and 16 bases lay between the germline ends. CDR1 is SNHLY, CDR2 FYNNEI, per germline. This CDR3 is built from 17 residues. Written as DNA, the CDR3 is TGTGCCAGCAGTGGAATTGGACAGAGAGTCTCCTACAATGAGCAGTTCTTC. This sequence encodes CASSGIGQRVSYNEQFF.

This chain uses TRBV7-3 with TRBJ2-2; D is tentatively TRBD1 or TRBD2 (6 bases each). Germline CDR1 is SGHTA and CDR2 is FQGTGA. V was trimmed by 4 bases and J by 1 base, leaving 10 bases between them. The CDR3 contains 15 residues. CDR3 sequence reads: CASSYGGRNTGELFF. CDR3 DNA: TGTGCCAGCAGCTACGGGGGCCGGAACACCGGGGAGCTGTTTTTT.

This chain connects TRBV5-1 to TRBJ1-5, with D hard to call. This CDR3 has 16 amino acids. Trimming took 0 bases from V and 2 from J, leaving 12 bases between them. Germline V gives CDR1 SGHRS, CDR2 YFSETQ. This CDR3 reads CASSLGGIGGNQPQHF. CDR3 bases: TGCGCCAGCAGCTTGGGAGGAATAGGAGGCAATCAGCCCCAGCATTTT.

The J gene is TRBJ1-2, the V gene TRBV29-1; no clear D. Trimming took 2 bases from V and 5 from J, leaving 9 bases between them. The CDR3 totals 12 residues. The germline gives CDR1 SQVTM, CDR2 ANQGSEA. CDR3 sequence reads: CSVELGRYGYTF. CDR3 coding DNA: TGCAGCGTTGAACTGGGCCGTTATGGCTACACCTTC.

The DNA for the CDR3 is TGTGCCACCAGTGACCCATATGACAGTAATGAGCAGTTCTTC. Translation: CATSDPYDSNEQFF. The chain couples TRBV24-1 to TRBJ2-1; the D gene is possibly TRBD1 (5 bases). The V gene lost 4 bases and the J gene lost 7 bases, with 13 bases spanning the gap. Germline-derived CDR1 and CDR2 are KGHDR and SFDVKD. The CDR3 spans 14 residues.

The chain carries TRBV4-2 and TRBJ1-5, with TRBD1 as a possible D gene (6 bases). This CDR3 contains 15 residues. The V gene lost 3 bases and the J gene lost 3 bases, with 12 bases spanning the gap. In germline, CDR1 is LGHNA, CDR2 YNFKEQ. The CDR3 loop reads CASSQPTGSNQPQHF. For the CDR3, the DNA is TGTGCCAGCAGCCAGCCTACAGGGTCCAATCAGCCCCAGCATTTT.

The rearrangement links TRBV24-1 to TRBJ1-1; possibly TRBD1 for D (5 bases). CDR1 and CDR2 from the germline V gene are KGHDR and SFDVKD. The CDR3 sequence is 15 residues long. Trimming took off 0 bases at V and 4 bases at J, with 11 bases between the two ends. The DNA of the CDR3 is TGTGCCACCAGTGATTTGCACCCAGGGAGCACTGAAGCTTTCTTT. It translates to CATSDLHPGSTEAFF.

This clonotype was found a few times. CDR3 loop: CASSKEGRNYGYTF. CDR3 DNA: TGTGCCAGCAGCAAAGAGGGCAGGAACTATGGCTACACCTTC. The chain is built from TRBV21-1 and TRBJ1-2. TRBV21-1 is an annotated pseudogene. CDR3 length equals 14 residues.

The chain recombines TRBV28 with TRBJ2-5; 15 positions match TRBD2. This CDR3 region has 18 residues. The germline CDR1 and CDR2 sequences are MDHEN and SYDVKM. Trimming took 2 bases from V and 5 from J; bases not matched to a gene: 9. CDR3 sequence: CASSLVGLAGGREETQYF. The CDR3 DNA follows: TGTGCCAGCAGTTTAGTCGGACTAGCGGGAGGGAGGGAGGAGACCCAGTACTTC.

The gene calls are TRBV2 and TRBJ1-1, with TRBD1 matching 7 bases. V was clipped by 6 bases and J by 6 bases; unmatched bases: 7. Germline V lookup: CDR1 SNHLY, CDR2 FYNNEI. This CDR3 region has 13 residues. CDR3 in amino acids: CASRNRGRPEAFF. In DNA, the CDR3 is TGTGCCAGCAGAAACAGGGGACGGCCTGAAGCTTTCTTT.

This sequence joins TRBV11-2 and TRBJ2-2, with D uncertain. The CDR3 loop spans 13 amino acids. Trimming removed 3 bases from V and 5 bases from J, with 7 bases in between. In germline, CDR1 is SGHAT, CDR2 FQNNGV. CDR3: CASSFYGTGELFF. For the CDR3, the DNA is TGTGCCAGCAGCTTTTATGGGACCGGGGAGCTGTTTTTT.

This clonotype was found a few times. The V and J genes are TRBV18 and TRBJ1-5; D is ambiguous. CDR3 length: 15 residues. Deletions cut 1 base from V and 0 bases from J, with 7 bases between. Looked up from germline, CDR1 is KGHSH and CDR2 is LQKENI. CDR3 bases: TGTGCCAGCTCACCACAGACACTTAGCAATCAGCCCCAGCATTTT. As protein: CASSPQTLSNQPQHF.